The entry below describes one T cell receptor (beta chain). The data belong to a study of blood T cell repertoires in COVID-19. Study summary: Sources were T cells, B-cell-depleted T cells, or PBMCs; the material itself was cDNA or gDNA.

Per the original data handling: Using reference gene primer amplification, nucleated cell counts were estimated. Method: immunoSEQ multiplex PCR; TCRdb's copy keeps in-frame clones and lacks some. V, J and clone size are taken as reported in that table, and D and trimming were inferred from the DNA itself. This table holds 110,000 or so clones, more than 75% found once. The sample taken for sequencing was peripheral blood. The TCR sequence derives from a man in his sixties with acute or convalescent COVID-19.

The CDR3 DNA reads TGTGCCAGCAGGATAAGCGGCAGGGAGCAGTTCTTC. Protein sequence: CASRISGREQFF. V gene TRBV2 combines with J gene TRBJ2-1, with D tentatively TRBD2 (5 bases). V shed 6 bases and J shed 10 bases, with 13 bases lying between them. The CDR3 length is 12 residues. Germline CDR1 is SNHLY and CDR2 is FYNNEI.